The 29 T cell receptor beta chains below were found in one sample sequenced in a study of blood T cells in healthy people across ages. Combining a sample-barcoded 5' primer with a J-beta primer mix, a second PCR ran for roughly 6 to 12 cycles. Via MiXCR, TCRdb re-called the 5' RACE reads, giving one row per CDR3 protein. Here the sample spans hundreds of thousands of distinct CDR3 sequences, about 62% being singletons. The sample was blood. Receptors were obtained from a man aged 30 to 45 in good health.

The rearrangement joins TRBV4-2 to TRBJ2-1; 7 nucleotides match TRBD1. V trimming: 0 bases; J trimming: 14 bases; junction bases outside the gene matches: 10. The V gene's germline CDR1 is LGHNA and CDR2 YNFKEQ. This CDR3 is 14 amino acids long. DNA for the CDR3: TGTGCCAGCAGCCAAGAACCCGAGGGGGCGAGGGAGTTCTTC. Its protein is CASSQEPEGAREFF.

The J gene is TRBJ2-1, the V gene TRBV9, with TRBD2 as a possible D gene (5 bases). The V end was cut by 0 bases, the J end by 5 bases, with 12 bases between. The CDR3 sequence is 15 residues long. Germline CDR1 reads SGDLS; CDR2 reads YYNGEE. In nucleotides, the CDR3 is TGTGCCAGCAGCGTAGAATCTAGCCATGACAATGAGCAGTTCTTC. Protein sequence: CASSVESSHDNEQFF. Full variable domain (remainder filled in from reference TRBV9 and TRBJ2-1): DSGVTQTPKHLITATGQRVTLRCSPRSGDLSVYWYQQSLDQGLQFLIQYYNGEERAKGNILERFSAQQFPDLHSELNLSSLELGDSALYFCASSVESSHDNEQFFGPGTRLTVL.

This clonotype was recorded only once. The rearrangement links TRBV9 to TRBJ2-5; D is possibly TRBD1 or TRBD2 (6 bases each). Per the germline V gene, CDR1 is SGDLS and CDR2 is YYNGEE. Trimming left V 3 bases short and J 6 bases short, with 15 bases between. This CDR3 is built from 14 residues. The CDR3, as DNA: TGTGCCAGCAGCGCCCTGGGGGGACAACAGACCCAGTACTTC. It encodes CASSALGGQQTQYF.

The rearrangement uses TRBV28 and TRBJ2-5; 8 bases align to TRBD1. This CDR3 has 13 amino acids. V lost 4 bases and J lost 5; bases outside the gene matches: 3. The germline CDR1 and CDR2 sequences are MDHEN and SYDVKM. The DNA for the CDR3 is TGTGCCAGCAGTTACGGGACAGGCGAGACCCAGTACTTC. Translated: CASSYGTGETQYF.

V usage is TRBV12-3 or TRBV12-4 and J usage is TRBJ1-4, with a weak D call TRBD1 (5 bases). V was clipped by 9 bases and J by 5 bases, with 16 bases between them. The CDR3 runs 14 residues. CDR3 sequence (DNA): TGTGCCAGTGCGGAGGGGAACGGAAATGAAAAACTGTTTTTT. Residues: CASAEGNGNEKLFF.

The chain carries TRBV20-1 and TRBJ2-3; 9 bases line up with TRBD2. Germline V gene data show CDR1 as DFQATT and CDR2 as SNEGSKA (reference sequence). V was clipped by 1 base and J by 3 bases; unmatched bases: 8. The CDR3 is 16 amino acids. The CDR3 sequence: CSARAPAGGPTDTQYF. CDR3 coding DNA: TGCAGTGCTAGAGCCCCAGCGGGGGGCCCAACAGATACGCAGTATTTT.

V is TRBV27 and J is TRBJ2-7; D remains unclear. The CDR3 contains 13 residues. CDR1 is MNHEY, CDR2 SMNVEV, per germline (reference sequence). V was pared by 7 bases and J by 0 bases, with 10 bases between. CDR3: CASIWTPSYEQYF. The CDR3 coding sequence is TGTGCCAGCATATGGACCCCCTCCTACGAGCAGTACTTC.

This clonotype was seen more than once but under ten times. The chain links TRBV15 to TRBJ2-7; D ambiguous. Per the germline V gene, CDR1 is LNHNV and CDR2 is YYDKDF (reference sequence). The CDR3 spans 13 residues. Trimming took 5 bases from V and 3 from J, leaving 11 bases between them. CDR3 sequence reads: CATSGAKGYEQYF. The DNA for the CDR3 is TGTGCCACCAGCGGAGCGAAGGGCTACGAGCAGTACTTC.

The V gene is TRBV7-9, the J gene TRBJ2-1, with a weak D call TRBD1 (6 bases). Per the germline V gene, CDR1 is SEHNR and CDR2 is FQNEAQ (reference sequence). The length of the CDR3 is 12 residues. V was clipped by 4 bases and J by 12 bases, with 13 bases between them. The CDR3 sequence: CASSSTGDLQFF. CDR3 DNA: TGTGCCAGCAGCTCGACAGGAGATTTGCAGTTCTTC.

This rearrangement joins TRBV2 to TRBJ2-5, with a tentative D call TRBD1 (5 bases). Germline CDR1 and CDR2: SNHLY and FYNNEI. V was pared by 8 bases and J by 1 base, with 8 bases between. This CDR3 spans 12 amino acids. The CDR3 region is CASLDSQETQYF. The CDR3 DNA reads as TGTGCCAGCCTCGACAGCCAAGAGACCCAGTACTTC.

The chain is built from TRBV3-1 and TRBJ2-5; D uncertain. TRBJ2-7 matches the DNA end more closely, so the J call is doubtful. Germline values: CDR1 LGHDT, CDR2 YNNKEL (reference sequence). This CDR3 is 15 amino acids long. This chain's CDR3 is CASSQEALVPYEQYF. In DNA form, the CDR3 reads TGTGCCAGCAGCCAAGAAGCGTTAGTGCCCTACGAGCAGTACTTC.

The gene calls are TRBV28 and TRBJ1-1; no reliable D call. Germline V gene sequence: CDR1 MDHEN, CDR2 SYDVKM. Trimming took off 8 bases at V and 0 bases at J, with 16 bases between the two ends. The CDR3 sequence is 15 residues long. This chain's CDR3 is CASEANGGVNTEAFF. DNA for the CDR3: TGTGCCAGCGAAGCGAATGGAGGAGTGAACACTGAAGCTTTCTTT.

V and J are TRBV28 and TRBJ2-7; 7 bases match TRBD1. The trim removed 3 bases at V and 5 bases at J, leaving 7 bases unmatched. Germline CDR1 reads MDHEN; CDR2 reads SYDVKM. The CDR3 length is 14 residues. This CDR3 reads CASSFRDRLNEQYF. CDR3 bases: TGTGCCAGCAGTTTCCGGGACAGACTAAACGAGCAGTACTTC. The full variable domain, completed using reference TRBV28 and TRBJ2-7, is DVKVTQSSRYLVKRTGEKVFLECVQDMDHENMFWYRQDPGLGLRLIYFSYDVKMKEKGDIPEGYSVSREKKERFSLILESASTNQTSMYLCASSFRDRLNEQYFGPGTRLTVT.

The chain joins TRBV4-3 to TRBJ2-1; 9 bases are a match to TRBD1. This CDR3 has 18 amino acids. Trimming cost V 4 bases and J 2 bases; bases outside gene matches: 12. Germline-derived CDR1 and CDR2 are LGHNA and YSLEER. The CDR3 DNA is TGCGCCAGCAGCCGCAGTACTGGGACAGGGAACCCCTACAATGAGCAGTTCTTC. The encoded protein is CASSRSTGTGNPYNEQFF.

This clonotype turned up a few times. The rearrangement joins TRBV30 to TRBJ2-5, with D possibly matching TRBD2 (7 bases). CDR3 size: 11 residues. V was trimmed by 5 bases and J by 11 bases, leaving 15 bases between them. Germline assignment: CDR1 GTSNPN and CDR2 SVGIG (reference sequence). The CDR3 DNA sequence: TGTGCCTGGGTTACAGGGAGGGAGCAGTACTTC. It encodes CAWVTGREQYF.

The chain employs TRBV20-1 and TRBJ2-1; 7 positions match TRBD2. The CDR3 length is 14 residues. Trimming took 4 bases from V and 9 from J; bases not matched to a gene: 12. Germline V lookup: CDR1 DFQATT, CDR2 SNEGSKA (reference sequence). The CDR3 region has the DNA TGCAGTGCTATCGGGGGGACCCCTCATTCTGAGCAGTTCTTC. Encoded protein: CSAIGGTPHSEQFF.

This rearrangement joins TRBV20-1 to TRBJ2-5; 7 positions agree with TRBD1. The germline V gene has CDR1 DFQATT and CDR2 SNEGSKA (reference sequence). V dropped 5 bases and J dropped 11; count of bases not matched to a gene: 14. The CDR3 runs to 13 residues. CDR3 sequence (DNA): TGCAGTGCTGGGAAGACAGGGAACCGTGAGCAGTACTTC. Residues: CSAGKTGNREQYF.

The chain combines TRBV7-9 with TRBJ2-4, with 9 bases that match TRBD2. CDR1 SEHNR and CDR2 FQNEAQ come from the germline V gene (reference sequence). This CDR3 contains 18 residues. With V trimmed by 5 bases and J by 0 bases, 11 bases remained unmatched. The DNA of the CDR3 is TGTGCCAGCAGCCGAGGGGGGCTAGCGGGATTAGCCAAAAACATTCAGTACTTC. This encodes CASSRGGLAGLAKNIQYF.

The chain uses TRBV5-5 and TRBJ2-5, with 7 nucleotides matching TRBD1. The J call is uncertain, as TRBJ2-7 better fits the DNA end. CDR3 length equals 14 residues. Germline values: CDR1 SGHKS, CDR2 YYEKEE (reference sequence). The CDR3 reads CASSSRGQSYEQYF. For the CDR3, the DNA is TGTGCCAGCAGCTCCCGGGGACAGTCCTACGAGCAGTACTTC.

This clonotype was detected a few times. V and J are TRBV20-1 and TRBJ2-7, with D unclear. The germline V gene has CDR1 DFQATT and CDR2 SNEGSKA (reference sequence). The CDR3 is made up of 13 amino acids. V was clipped by 4 bases and J by 1 base, with 11 bases between them. Here the CDR3 DNA reads TGCAGTGCTATGTTAGAGGCATCCTACGAGCAGTACTTC. Translated, it gives CSAMLEASYEQYF.

At least ten counts were recorded for this clonotype. The chain links TRBV18 to TRBJ2-1; 14 bases are shared with TRBD2. Germline trimming cut 3 bases from V and 6 bases from J; bases unmatched to any gene: 1. In germline, CDR1 is KGHSH, CDR2 LQKENI. The CDR3 is 15 amino acids. The CDR3: CASSPGLAGGNEQFF. The DNA of the CDR3 is TGTGCCAGCTCACCTGGACTAGCGGGGGGCAATGAGCAGTTCTTC.

This clonotype was seen many times. The CDR3 nucleotides are TGTGCCAGCAGCCAGGTTCCAGGGAGCAGCCACGAGCAGTACTTC. This codes for CASSQVPGSSHEQYF. The chain recombines TRBV3-1 with TRBJ2-7; D is perhaps TRBD1 or TRBD2 (5 bases each). CDR3 length equals 15 residues. Germline V CDR1 and CDR2: LGHDT, YNNKEL (reference sequence). Trimming removed 3 bases at V and 5 bases at J, with 17 bases between.

The rearrangement uses TRBV28 and TRBJ2-3, with TRBD2 matching over 7 bases. Germline V gives CDR1 MDHEN, CDR2 SYDVKM. This CDR3 contains 17 residues. V lost 5 bases, J lost 2 bases, and 13 bases stayed unmatched. DNA for the CDR3: TGTGCCAGCAGTCCCGCCCGGGGAGCGGGGTCCACAGATACGCAGTATTTT. The encoded protein is CASSPARGAGSTDTQYF. Based on the CDR3 plus reference TRBV28 and TRBJ2-3, the full variable domain is DVKVTQSSRYLVKRTGEKVFLECVQDMDHENMFWYRQDPGLGLRLIYFSYDVKMKEKGDIPEGYSVSREKKERFSLILESASTNQTSMYLCASSPARGAGSTDTQYFGPGTRLTVL.

The chain uses TRBV10-3 and TRBJ1-2; 7 positions match TRBD1. CDR3 length: 12 amino acids. Germline-derived CDR1 and CDR2 are ENHRY and SYGVKD. V was pared by 9 bases and J by 7 bases, with 8 bases of the junction left unmatched. The CDR3 sequence is CAMGETGVGYTF. The DNA of the CDR3 is TGTGCCATGGGGGAAACAGGGGTTGGCTACACCTTC.

This sequence joins TRBV13 and TRBJ2-1, with D perhaps matching TRBD2 (5 bases). CDR1 PRHDT and CDR2 FYEKMQ come from the germline V gene (reference sequence). CDR3 length equals 15 residues. The germline V and J ends were trimmed by 0 bases and 7 bases, with 13 bases remaining between them. The CDR3 DNA reads as TGTGCCAGCAGCTTAGGCCTGGAGCGAGGGAATGAGCAGTTCTTC. Its protein is CASSLGLERGNEQFF.

This clonotype was recorded a few times. This chain links TRBV7-3 with TRBJ2-3; 9 positions match TRBD2. Looked up from germline, CDR1 is SGHTA and CDR2 is FQGTGA. The CDR3 runs to 16 residues. The V segment lost 1 base and the J segment 3 bases; nucleotides outside the gene matches: 5. The CDR3 spells CASSLIAGAITDTQYF. CDR3 nucleotides: TGTGCCAGCAGCTTAATAGCGGGGGCAATAACAGATACGCAGTATTTT.

This rearrangement joins TRBV7-9 to TRBJ1-4, with TRBD1 as a possible D gene (5 bases). Germline V lookup: CDR1 SEHNR, CDR2 FQNEAQ (reference sequence). V was cut by 4 bases and J by 0 bases, with 12 bases left in between. CDR3 length equals 16 residues. CDR3 sequence reads: CASSSGAGTTNEKLFF. In DNA, the CDR3 is TGTGCCAGCAGCTCCGGCGCAGGGACAACTAATGAAAAACTGTTTTTT.

V and J are TRBV4-1 and TRBJ2-1; possible D gene TRBD2, 6 bases. Germline V gives CDR1 MGHRA, CDR2 YSYEKL. V was clipped by 0 bases and J by 10 bases, with 7 bases between them. CDR3 length: 12 amino acids. CDR3 DNA: TGCGCCAGCAGCCAAGATGGGAGGGAGCAGTTCTTC. Translated, it gives CASSQDGREQFF.

The V call is TRBV7-8, the J call TRBJ2-7; tentative D call: TRBD1 (6 bases). V was pared by 4 bases and J by 2 bases, with 12 bases between. This CDR3 contains 14 residues. From germline, CDR1 is SGHVS and CDR2 FQNEAQ. CDR3 nucleotides: TGTGCCAGCAGCTCTCAGACAGGAGCCTACGAGCAGTACTTC. It translates to CASSSQTGAYEQYF.